What follows describes a single T cell receptor (beta chain). The antigen is unknown. Library construction for TCR beta used iRepertoire HTBI primers and Arm-PCR of CDR3 regions. TCRdb itself ran the multiplex PCR reads through MiXCR, one entry per CDR3 protein. This table has about 430,000 distinct CDR3 sequences, over 14% appearing once. Germline V CDR1 and CDR2: LNHNV, YYDKDF (reference sequence). V gave up 4 bases and J gave up 0 bases, with 6 bases separating them. The CDR3 length is 13 residues. Time point given: newly diagnosed GD, antithyroid drugs for less than 3 months. From RNA extracted from PBMCs, the TCR library was made. This specimen belongs to a study of regulatory T cells in long-lasting Graves disease. Regarding the study as a whole: Newly diagnosed patients had higher TCR diversity than persistent Graves' patients did.

This sample was also put to use in a study of T cells in Graves' hyperthyroidism and ophthalmopathy. This second study notes: The HTBI set primed first-round TCR CDR3 RT-PCR.

The sequencing here drew on peripheral blood mononuclear cells (PBMCs), taken at new diagnosis, from a patient treated with antithyroid drugs. The chain employs TRBV15 and TRBJ1-1; unclear D gene. The TCR sequence derives from a woman aged 40 to 50 with Graves disease. The CDR3 reads CATSKRMNTEAFF. The CDR3 DNA reads TGTGCCACCAGCAAACGGATGAACACTGAAGCTTTCTTT. The entire variable domain, with the rest obtained from reference TRBV15 and TRBJ1-1, is as follows: DAMVIQNPRYQVTQFGKPVTLSCSQTLNHNVMYWYQQKSSQAPKLLFHYYDKDFNNEADTPDNFQSRRPNTSFCFLDIRSPGLGDTAMYLCATSKRMNTEAFFGQGTRLTVV.